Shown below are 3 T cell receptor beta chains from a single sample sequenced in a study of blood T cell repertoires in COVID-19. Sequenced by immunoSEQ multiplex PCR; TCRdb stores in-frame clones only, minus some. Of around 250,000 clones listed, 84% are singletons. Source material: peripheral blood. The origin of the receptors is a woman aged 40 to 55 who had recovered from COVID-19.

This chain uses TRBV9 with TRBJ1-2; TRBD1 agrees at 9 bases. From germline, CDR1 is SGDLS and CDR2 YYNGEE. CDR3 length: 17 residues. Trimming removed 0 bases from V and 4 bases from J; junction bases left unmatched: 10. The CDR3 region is CASSVGGEQGATYGYTF. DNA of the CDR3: TGTGCCAGCAGCGTAGGAGGAGAACAGGGGGCTACCTATGGCTACACCTTC. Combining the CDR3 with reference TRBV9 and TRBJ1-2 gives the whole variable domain DSGVTQTPKHLITATGQRVTLRCSPRSGDLSVYWYQQSLDQGLQFLIQYYNGEERAKGNILERFSAQQFPDLHSELNLSSLELGDSALYFCASSVGGEQGATYGYTFGSGTRLTVV.

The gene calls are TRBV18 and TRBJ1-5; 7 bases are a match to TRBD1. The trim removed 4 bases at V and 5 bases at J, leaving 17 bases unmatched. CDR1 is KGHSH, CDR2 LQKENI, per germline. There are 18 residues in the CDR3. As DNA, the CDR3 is TGTGCCAGCTCACGAAACGGATACCGGGCCACAGGGGATCAGCCCCAGCATTTT. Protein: CASSRNGYRATGDQPQHF.

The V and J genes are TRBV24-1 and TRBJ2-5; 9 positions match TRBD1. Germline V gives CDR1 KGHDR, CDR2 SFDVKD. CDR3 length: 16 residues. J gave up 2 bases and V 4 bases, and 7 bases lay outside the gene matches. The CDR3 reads CATSDGTGMSQETQYF. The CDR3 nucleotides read TGTGCCACCAGTGACGGGACAGGGATGTCGCAAGAGACCCAGTACTTC.